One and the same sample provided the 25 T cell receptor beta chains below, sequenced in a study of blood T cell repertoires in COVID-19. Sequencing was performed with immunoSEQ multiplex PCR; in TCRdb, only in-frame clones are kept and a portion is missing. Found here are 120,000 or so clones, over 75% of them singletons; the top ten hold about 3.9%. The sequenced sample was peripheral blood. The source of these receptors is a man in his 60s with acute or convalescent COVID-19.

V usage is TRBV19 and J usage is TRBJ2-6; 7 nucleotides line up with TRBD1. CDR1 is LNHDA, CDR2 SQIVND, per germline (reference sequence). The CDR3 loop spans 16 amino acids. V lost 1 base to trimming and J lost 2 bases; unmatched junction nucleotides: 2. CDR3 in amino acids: CASSIGRGPGANVLTF. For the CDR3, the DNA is TGTGCCAGTAGTATAGGAAGGGGGCCTGGGGCCAACGTCCTGACTTTC.

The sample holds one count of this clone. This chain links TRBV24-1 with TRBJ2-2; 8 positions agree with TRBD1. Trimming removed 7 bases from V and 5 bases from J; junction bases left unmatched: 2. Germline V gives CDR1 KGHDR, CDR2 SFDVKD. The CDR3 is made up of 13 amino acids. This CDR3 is CATRTGVTGELFF. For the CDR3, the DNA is TGTGCCACCAGGACAGGGGTAACCGGGGAGCTGTTTTTT.

In DNA form, the CDR3 reads TGTGCCAGCAGCCCGGGAGGGGGGATGGATGACTATGGCTACACCTTC. This encodes CASSPGGGMDDYGYTF. J is TRBJ1-2 and V is TRBV6-6, with D possibly being TRBD1 (6 bases). This CDR3 is 16 amino acids long. V was shortened by 6 bases and J by 3 bases, with 20 bases between the two germline ends. Germline V CDR1 and CDR2: MNHNY, SVGAGI (reference sequence).

The CDR3 DNA reads as TGTGCCAGCAGCAAACTAGCGGGATCCTACGAGCAGTACTTC. Encoded protein: CASSKLAGSYEQYF. This rearrangement joins TRBV28 to TRBJ2-7, with 10 bases fitting TRBD2. Losses at the gene ends were 6 bases for V and 1 base for J; bases not matched to a gene: 3. The CDR3 runs 14 residues. Per the germline V gene, CDR1 is MDHEN and CDR2 is SYDVKM. The whole variable domain, remainder taken from reference TRBV28 and TRBJ2-7, is DVKVTQSSRYLVKRTGEKVFLECVQDMDHENMFWYRQDPGLGLRLIYFSYDVKMKEKGDIPEGYSVSREKKERFSLILESASTNQTSMYLCASSKLAGSYEQYFGPGTRLTVT.

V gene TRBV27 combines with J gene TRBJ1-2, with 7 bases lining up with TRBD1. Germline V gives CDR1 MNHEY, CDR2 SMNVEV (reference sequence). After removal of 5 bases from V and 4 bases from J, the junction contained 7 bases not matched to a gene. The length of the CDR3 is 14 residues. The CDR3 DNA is TGTGCCAGCAGTAAAGGGGGACAGTCCTATGGCTACACCTTC. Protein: CASSKGGQSYGYTF.

Written as DNA, the CDR3 is TGTGCCAGCAGTTTTGCCCTAGCGAGTCGCAATGAGCAGTTCTTC. Translation gives CASSFALASRNEQFF. This chain links TRBV27 with TRBJ2-1, with D possibly being TRBD2 (6 bases). The germline V gene has CDR1 MNHEY and CDR2 SMNVEV (reference sequence). This CDR3 comprises 15 residues. Trimming cost V 3 bases and J 6 bases, with 15 bases left between them.

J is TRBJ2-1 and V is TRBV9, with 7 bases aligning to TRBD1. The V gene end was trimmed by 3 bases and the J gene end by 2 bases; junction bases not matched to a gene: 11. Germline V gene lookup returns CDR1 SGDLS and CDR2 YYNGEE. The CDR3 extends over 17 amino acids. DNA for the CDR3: TGTGCCAGCAGCGAGGGGGCTCGAGGGGCCCCCTACAATGAGCAGTTCTTC. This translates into CASSEGARGAPYNEQFF.

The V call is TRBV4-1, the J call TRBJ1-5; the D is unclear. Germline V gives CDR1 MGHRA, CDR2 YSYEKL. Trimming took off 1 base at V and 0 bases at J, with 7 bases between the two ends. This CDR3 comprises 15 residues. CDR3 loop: CASSQGHSSNQPQHF. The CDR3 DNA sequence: TGCGCCAGCAGCCAAGGACACTCTAGCAATCAGCCCCAGCATTTT.

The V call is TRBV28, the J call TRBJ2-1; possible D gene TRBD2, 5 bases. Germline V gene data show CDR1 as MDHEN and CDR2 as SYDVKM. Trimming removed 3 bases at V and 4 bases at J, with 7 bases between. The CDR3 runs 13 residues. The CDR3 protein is CASSFGGYNEQFF. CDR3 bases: TGTGCCAGCAGTTTTGGAGGATACAATGAGCAGTTCTTC.

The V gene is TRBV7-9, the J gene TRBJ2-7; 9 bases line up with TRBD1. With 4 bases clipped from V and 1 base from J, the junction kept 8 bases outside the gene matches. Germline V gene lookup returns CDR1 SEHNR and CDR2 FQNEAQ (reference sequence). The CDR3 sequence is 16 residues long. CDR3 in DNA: TGTGCCAGCAGCTCAGGCGGACAGGGGCCATCCTACGAGCAGTACTTC. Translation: CASSSGGQGPSYEQYF.

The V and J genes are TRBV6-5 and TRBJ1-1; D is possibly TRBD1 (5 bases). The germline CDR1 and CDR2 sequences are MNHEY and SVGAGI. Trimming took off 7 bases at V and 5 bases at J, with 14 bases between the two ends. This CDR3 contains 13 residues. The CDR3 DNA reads TGTGCCAGCACCTATTCAGGGAGGACTGAAGCTTTCTTT. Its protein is CASTYSGRTEAFF.

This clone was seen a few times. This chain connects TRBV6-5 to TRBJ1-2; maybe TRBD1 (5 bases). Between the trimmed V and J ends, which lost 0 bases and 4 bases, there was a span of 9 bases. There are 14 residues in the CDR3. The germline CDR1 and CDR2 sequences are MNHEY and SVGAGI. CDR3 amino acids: CASSYSVQGYGYTF. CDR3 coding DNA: TGTGCCAGCAGTTACTCGGTCCAGGGCTATGGCTACACCTTC.

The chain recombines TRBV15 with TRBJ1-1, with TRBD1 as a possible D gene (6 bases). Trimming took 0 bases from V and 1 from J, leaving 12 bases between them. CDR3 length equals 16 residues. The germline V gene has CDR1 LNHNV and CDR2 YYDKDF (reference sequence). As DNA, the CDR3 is TGTGCCACCAGCAGAGATTTCAGGGGCGCGAACACTGAAGCTTTCTTT. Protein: CATSRDFRGANTEAFF.

The CDR3 DNA sequence: TGTGCCAGCAGCTCGGGACAGGGGGTTGAAGCTTTCTTT. This gives the protein CASSSGQGVEAFF. The gene calls are TRBV7-6 and TRBJ1-1, with 11 positions matching TRBD1. Unmatched junction bases numbered 2, after V lost 4 bases and J lost 7 bases. Germline loops: CDR1 SGHVS, CDR2 FNYEAQ. The CDR3 runs to 13 residues.

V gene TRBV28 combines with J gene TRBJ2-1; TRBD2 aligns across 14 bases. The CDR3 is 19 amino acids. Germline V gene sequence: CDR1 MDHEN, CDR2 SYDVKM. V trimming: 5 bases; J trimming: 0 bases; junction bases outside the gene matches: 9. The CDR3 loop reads CASSPGLAGGWSSYNEQFF. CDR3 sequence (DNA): TGTGCCAGCAGTCCCGGACTAGCGGGAGGCTGGAGCTCCTACAATGAGCAGTTCTTC.

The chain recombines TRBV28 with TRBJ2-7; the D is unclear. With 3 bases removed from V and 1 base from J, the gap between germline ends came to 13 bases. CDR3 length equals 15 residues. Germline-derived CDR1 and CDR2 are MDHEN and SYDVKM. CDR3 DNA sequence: TGTGCCAGCAGTTTTAGGATCAGCGAGTCCTACGAGCAGTACTTC. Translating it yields CASSFRISESYEQYF. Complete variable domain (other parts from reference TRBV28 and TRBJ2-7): DVKVTQSSRYLVKRTGEKVFLECVQDMDHENMFWYRQDPGLGLRLIYFSYDVKMKEKGDIPEGYSVSREKKERFSLILESASTNQTSMYLCASSFRISESYEQYFGPGTRLTVT.

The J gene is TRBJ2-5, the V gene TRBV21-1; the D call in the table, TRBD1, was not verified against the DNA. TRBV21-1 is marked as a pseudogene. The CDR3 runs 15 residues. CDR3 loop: CASSPRTGGLGTQYF. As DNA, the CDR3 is TGTGCCAGCAGCCCACGGACAGGAGGGTTGGGGACCCAGTACTTC.

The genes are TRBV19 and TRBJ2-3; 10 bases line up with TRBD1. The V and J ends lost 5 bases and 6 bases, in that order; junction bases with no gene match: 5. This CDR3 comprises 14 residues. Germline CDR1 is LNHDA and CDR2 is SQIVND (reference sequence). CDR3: CASSSPGQGDTQYF. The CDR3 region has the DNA TGTGCCAGTAGTTCACCGGGACAGGGGGATACGCAGTATTTT.

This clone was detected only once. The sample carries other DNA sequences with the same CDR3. The CDR3 region is CASSSNRGRGNTIYF. CDR3 in DNA: TGTGCCAGCAGCTCGAACAGGGGGCGAGGAAACACCATATATTTT. This chain uses TRBV7-2 with TRBJ1-3; 9 bases agree with TRBD1. This CDR3 spans 15 amino acids. Trimming cost V 4 bases and J 4 bases; bases outside gene matches: 5. Germline V gene sequence: CDR1 SGHTA, CDR2 FQGNSA.

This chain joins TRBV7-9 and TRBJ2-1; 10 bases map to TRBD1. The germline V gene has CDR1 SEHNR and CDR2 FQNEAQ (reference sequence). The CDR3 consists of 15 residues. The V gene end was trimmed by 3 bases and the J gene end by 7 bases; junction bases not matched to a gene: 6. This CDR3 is CASSFQDRGLNEQFF. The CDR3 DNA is TGTGCCAGCAGCTTCCAGGACAGGGGGTTGAATGAGCAGTTCTTC. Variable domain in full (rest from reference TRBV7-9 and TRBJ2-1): DTGVSQNPRHKITKRGQNVTFRCDPISEHNRLYWYRQTLGQGPEFLTYFQNEAQLEKSRLLSDRFSAERPKGSFSTLEIQRTEQGDSAMYLCASSFQDRGLNEQFFGPGTRLTVL.

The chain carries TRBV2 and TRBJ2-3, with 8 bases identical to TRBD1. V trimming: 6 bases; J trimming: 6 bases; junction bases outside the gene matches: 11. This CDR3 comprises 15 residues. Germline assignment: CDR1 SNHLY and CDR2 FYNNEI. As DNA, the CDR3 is TGTGCCAGCAGCCCTACCGGGACAGGTGGTGATACGCAGTATTTT. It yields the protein CASSPTGTGGDTQYF.

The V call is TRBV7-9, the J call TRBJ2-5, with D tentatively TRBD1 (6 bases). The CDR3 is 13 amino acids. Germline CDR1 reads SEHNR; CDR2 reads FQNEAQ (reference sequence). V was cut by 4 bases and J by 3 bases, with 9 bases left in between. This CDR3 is CASSSDSKETQYF. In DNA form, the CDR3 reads TGTGCCAGCAGCTCGGACAGTAAAGAGACCCAGTACTTC.

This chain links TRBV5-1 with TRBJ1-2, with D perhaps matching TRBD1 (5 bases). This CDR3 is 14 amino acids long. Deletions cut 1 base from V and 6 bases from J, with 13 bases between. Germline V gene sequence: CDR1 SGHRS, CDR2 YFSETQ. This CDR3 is CASSLQGMNDGYTF. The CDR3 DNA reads TGCGCCAGCAGCTTGCAGGGTATGAATGATGGCTACACCTTC.

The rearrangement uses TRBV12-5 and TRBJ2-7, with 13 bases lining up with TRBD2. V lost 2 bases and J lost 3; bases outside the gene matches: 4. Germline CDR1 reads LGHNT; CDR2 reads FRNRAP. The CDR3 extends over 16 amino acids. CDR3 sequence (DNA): TGTGCTAGTGGTTTGAGGGGACTAGCGGGACTCTACGAGCAGTACTTC. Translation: CASGLRGLAGLYEQYF.

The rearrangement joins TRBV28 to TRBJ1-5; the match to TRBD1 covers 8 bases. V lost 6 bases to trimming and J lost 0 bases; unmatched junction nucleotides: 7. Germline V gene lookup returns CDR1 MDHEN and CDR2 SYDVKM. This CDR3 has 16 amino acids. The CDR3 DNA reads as TGTGCCAGCAGACCAACGACAGGGGATAGCAATCAGCCCCAGCATTTT. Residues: CASRPTTGDSNQPQHF.